A selection of T cell receptor beta chains follows, all from one sample in a study of blood T cell repertoires in COVID-19. The method was immunoSEQ multiplex PCR; TCRdb's version includes in-frame clones alone and lacks a portion of them. The sample gives fewer than 60,000 clones, approximately 88% of which show up once; roughly 10% is in the top ten. The sample taken for sequencing was peripheral blood. The receptor source for this set is a man aged 25-45 years with COVID-19, enrolled during active disease. Each CDR3 is given without its conserved first and last residue. D genes are given only for firm matches.

j_call v_call d_call cdr3_aa
TRBJ1-2 TRBV21-1 . ASSILNGGLVVHYT
TRBJ2-1 TRBV6-7 TRBD2 ASTRTGTSGNSTDEQF
TRBJ1-4 TRBV27 . ASRSGANEKLF
TRBJ2-7 TRBV5-1 TRBD2 ASSLLAGADGNEQY
TRBJ2-1 TRBV6-1 TRBD2 ASSELRRLAGVNEQF
TRBJ1-5 TRBV6-2/TRBV6-3 . ASSYGRGGAGNQPQH
TRBJ2-7 TRBV11-2 TRBD2 ASSLESAGGVPYEQY
TRBJ2-7 TRBV27 TRBD2 ASSSPSSGRNYEQY
TRBJ2-5 TRBV5-1 TRBD1 ASSSRDRDETQY
TRBJ2-3 TRBV30 . AWREVTNTDTQY
TRBJ1-2 TRBV29-1 . SVDDGGRGYT
TRBJ2-2 TRBV2 TRBD2 ASSEPIRLAGGGRTGELF
TRBJ1-1 TRBV6-5 . ASSYSMTGNTEAF
TRBJ1-5 TRBV9 TRBD1 ASSEQGVSNQPQH
TRBJ2-7 TRBV5-4 . ASSCRTYEQY
TRBJ2-2 TRBV4-2 TRBD1 ASSRQGGAAGELF
TRBJ2-1 TRBV4-1 TRBD2 ASSPGLAGVKGEQF
TRBJ1-2 TRBV6-1 TRBD1 ASSVRDRGLPNYGYT
TRBJ2-5 TRBV4-3 TRBD2 ASSQDWGGEETQY
TRBJ1-2 TRBV5-1 . ASSPQAGKAAYGYT
TRBJ1-5 TRBV3-1/TRBV3-2 TRBD1 ASSLGTGERQPQH
TRBJ1-2 TRBV27 TRBD1 ASGDRGSTKRGYT
TRBJ2-7 TRBV2 TRBD1 ASSDNRDRGYEQY
TRBJ1-6 TRBV28 . ASSLSLPHSSSYNSPLH
TRBJ1-6 TRBV18 . ASSQTPQGGSPLH